This entry concerns a single T cell receptor (beta chain). Its antigen is currently unknown. The data derive from a study of T cells after posttransplantation cyclophosphamide. Study conclusions and caveats: Donor CD8+ memory clones often dominated recipient blood repertoires at later times. TRB clonality was highly associated with recipient CMV seropositivity and reactivation.

Using immunoSEQ multiplex PCR, the repertoire was profiled, and TCRdb retains in-frame clones only, with some absent. The sample lists under 50,000 clones; roughly 91% were seen once. Treatment was busulfan-fludarabine conditioning, a marrow graft, and cyclophosphamide on days +3 and +4. CDR1 SGHRS and CDR2 YFSETQ come from the germline V gene. This CDR3 comprises 16 residues. V lost 0 bases, J lost 3 bases, and 16 bases lay in between. This specimen was PBMCs, taken around 60 days after allogeneic stem cell transplant with posttransplant cyclophosphamide. This chain links TRBV5-1 with TRBJ2-7; D possibly corresponds to TRBD1 (5 bases). This clonotype was obtained from a male patient aged 60-69 years who received an allogeneic stem cell transplant from a related donor and was CMV-positive. Among the T cells, some may be from the graft donor. The CDR3 loop is CASSLGGASPYYEQYF. In nucleotides, the CDR3 is TGCGCCAGCAGCTTGGGGGGCGCGTCCCCTTACTACGAGCAGTACTTC.